Listed below are T cell receptor beta chains from one sample, sequenced in a study of PD-1 blockade in classical Hodgkin lymphoma. The table came from immunoSEQ multiplex PCR; TCRdb's copy has only in-frame clones and leaves some out. The table has 20,000 to 25,000 clones, roughly 76% seen once. The sequencing used CD4+ T cells from blood, collected before the fourth cycle of nivolumab. Receptors originate from a human donor with classical Hodgkin lymphoma. Each CDR3 is given with its conserved first and last residue. Fields, in order: J gene, V gene, clone size, D gene, CDR3 protein, CDR3 DNA. A D gene is named only where the DNA matches it firmly. A clone size is listed for some rows: how often the clone was seen (once, few, many), or a class if it is expanded.

J: TRBJ2-6
V: TRBV10-3
size: .
D: .
CDR3: CAISESSHGANVLTF
DNA: TGTGCCATCAGTGAATCGTCCCATGGGGCCAACGTCCTGACTTTC

J: TRBJ1-1
V: TRBV5-1
size: .
D: .
CDR3: CASSAGHGENTEAFF
DNA: TGCGCCAGCAGCGCTGGACACGGCGAGAACACTGAAGCTTTCTTT

J: TRBJ2-7
V: TRBV7-8
size: .
D: TRBD2
CDR3: CASSLVAGDYEQYF
DNA: TGTGCCAGCAGCTTAGTCGCGGGAGACTACGAGCAGTACTTC

J: TRBJ1-1
V: TRBV6-6
size: few
D: TRBD1
CDR3: CASSRTGDGGYTEAFF
DNA: TGTGCCAGCAGCCGTACAGGGGATGGTGGTTATACTGAAGCTTTCTTT

J: TRBJ2-3
V: TRBV2
size: .
D: TRBD2
CDR3: CASSASGGSTDTQYF
DNA: TGTGCCAGCAGTGCCAGCGGGGGGAGCACAGATACGCAGTATTTT

J: TRBJ2-7
V: TRBV6-5
size: .
D: .
CDR3: CASSYSTGTVDEQYF
DNA: TGTGCCAGCAGTTACTCGACCGGGACCGTCGACGAGCAGTACTTC

J: TRBJ2-5
V: TRBV28
size: .
D: TRBD1
CDR3: CASSSGQQETQYF
DNA: TGTGCCAGCAGCTCGGGACAGCAAGAGACCCAGTACTTC

J: TRBJ2-5
V: TRBV11-3
size: few
D: TRBD2
CDR3: CASSLVWEGPQETQYF
DNA: TGTGCCAGCAGCTTAGTATGGGAGGGTCCCCAAGAGACCCAGTACTTC

J: TRBJ1-2
V: TRBV7-2
size: few
D: .
CDR3: CASSLAPTAPYGYTF
DNA: TGTGCCAGCAGCTTAGCGCCAACAGCCCCCTATGGCTACACCTTC

J: TRBJ2-1
V: TRBV19
size: few
D: TRBD2
CDR3: CASSSLSGGANEQFF
DNA: TGTGCCAGTAGTTCACTGAGCGGGGGGGCGAATGAGCAGTTCTTC

J: TRBJ1-1
V: TRBV29-1
size: few
D: .
CDR3: CSVFNTEAFF
DNA: TGCAGCGTTTTTAACACTGAAGCTTTCTTT

J: TRBJ1-6
V: TRBV13
size: few
D: TRBD1
CDR3: CASSLARGTDSPLHF
DNA: TGTGCCAGCAGCTTAGCCAGGGGGACGGATTCACCCCTCCACTTT

J: TRBJ1-4
V: TRBV19
size: few
D: .
CDR3: CASTNLGGLEKLFF
DNA: TGTGCCAGTACCAATCTTGGGGGTTTGGAAAAACTGTTTTTT

J: TRBJ2-7
V: TRBV10-3
size: .
D: TRBD1
CDR3: CAIRDGTDYLYEQYF
DNA: TGTGCCATCAGGGACGGGACAGACTACCTTTACGAGCAGTACTTC

J: TRBJ2-3
V: TRBV7-3
size: .
D: .
CDR3: CASSPQGVLVTDTQYF
DNA: TGTGCCAGCAGCCCCCAAGGAGTTCTGGTCACAGATACGCAGTATTTT

J: TRBJ1-6
V: TRBV2
size: .
D: .
CDR3: CASSGALWVPLHF
DNA: TGTGCCAGCAGTGGGGCTCTCTGGGTACCCCTCCACTTT

J: TRBJ1-2
V: TRBV15
size: .
D: .
CDR3: CATSRDTFGYTF
DNA: TGTGCCACCAGCAGAGATACCTTTGGCTACACCTTC

J: TRBJ1-6
V: TRBV9
size: few
D: .
CDR3: CASSPGWKNHSPLHF
DNA: TGTGCCAGCAGCCCGGGTTGGAAAAACCATTCACCCCTCCACTTT

J: TRBJ2-5
V: TRBV7-2
size: .
D: TRBD2
CDR3: CASSVAGEETQYF
DNA: TGTGCCAGCAGCGTAGCGGGGGAGGAGACCCAGTACTTC

J: TRBJ1-1
V: TRBV9
size: .
D: .
CDR3: CASSVDGDEAFF
DNA: TGTGCCAGCAGCGTAGACGGAGATGAAGCTTTCTTT

J: TRBJ1-2
V: TRBV28
size: few
D: .
CDR3: CASSFRSNYGYTF
DNA: TGTGCCAGCAGTTTTAGGAGCAACTATGGCTACACCTTC

J: TRBJ2-1
V: TRBV7-2
size: .
D: .
CDR3: CASSAHGGHYNEQFF
DNA: TGTGCCAGCAGCGCCCACGGGGGCCACTACAATGAGCAGTTCTTC

J: TRBJ1-1
V: TRBV11-3
size: .
D: .
CDR3: CASSINPTTTEAFF
DNA: TGTGCCAGCAGCATAAACCCCACAACGACTGAAGCTTTCTTT